The entry below gives a single T cell receptor (beta chain) sequence along with its context. Its antigen is currently unknown. This CDR3 is built from 15 residues. CDR1 MNHEY and CDR2 SVGAGI come from the germline V gene. V was pared by 5 bases and J by 7 bases, with 10 bases of the junction left unmatched. The data derive from a study of graft-versus-host responses after intestinal transplantation. The protocol was immunoSEQ multiplex PCR, while the TCRdb copy is restricted to in-frame clones and leaves out a portion. The sample holds around 97,000 clones, about 93% seen once. The sequence was obtained from a human donor who received an intestinal transplant. The J gene is TRBJ1-2, the V gene TRBV6-5; 10 nucleotides align to TRBD1. Sample: unstimulated CD8+ T cells sorted from spleen or lymph node cells, taken before intestinal transplant. The CDR3 nucleotides read TGTGCCAGCAGTCCCTTGACAGGGGGCGCGGGTGGCTACACCTTC. As protein: CASSPLTGGAGGYTF.